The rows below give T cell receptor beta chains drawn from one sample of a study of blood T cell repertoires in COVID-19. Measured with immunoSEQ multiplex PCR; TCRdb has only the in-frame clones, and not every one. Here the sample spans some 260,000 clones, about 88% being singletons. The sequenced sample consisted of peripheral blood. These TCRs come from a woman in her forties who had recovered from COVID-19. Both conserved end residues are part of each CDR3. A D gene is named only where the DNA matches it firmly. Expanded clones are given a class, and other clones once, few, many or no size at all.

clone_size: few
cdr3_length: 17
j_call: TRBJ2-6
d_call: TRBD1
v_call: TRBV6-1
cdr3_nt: TGTGCCAGCAGTGAAAGGGGACAGGCCTCTGGGGCCAACGTCCTGACTTTC
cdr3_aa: CASSERGQASGANVLTF

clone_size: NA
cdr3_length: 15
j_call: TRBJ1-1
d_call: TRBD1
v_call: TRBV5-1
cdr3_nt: TGCGCCAGCAGCCTTGGTGAGGGGGCAGGCACTGAAGCTTTCTTT
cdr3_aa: CASSLGEGAGTEAFF

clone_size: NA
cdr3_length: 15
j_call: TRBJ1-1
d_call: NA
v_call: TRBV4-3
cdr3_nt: TGCGCCAGCAGCCCGGGCCTCGGGGGTTGGACTGAAGCTTTCTTT
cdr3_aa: CASSPGLGGWTEAFF

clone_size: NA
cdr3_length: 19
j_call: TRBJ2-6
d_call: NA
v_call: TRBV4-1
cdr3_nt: TGCGCCAGCAGCCTATACCGTTCGACCGGGAGCTCTGGGGCCAACGTCCTGACTTTC
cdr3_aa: CASSLYRSTGSSGANVLTF

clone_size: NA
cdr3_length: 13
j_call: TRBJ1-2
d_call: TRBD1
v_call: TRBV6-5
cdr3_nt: TGTGCCAGCACGGGACAGGGTGGCTATGGCTACACCTTC
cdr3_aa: CASTGQGGYGYTF

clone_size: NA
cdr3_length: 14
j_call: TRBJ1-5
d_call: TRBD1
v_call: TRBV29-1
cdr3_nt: TGCAGCGTTCGGACAGGGGGTGACAATCAGCCCCAGCATTTT
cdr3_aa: CSVRTGGDNQPQHF

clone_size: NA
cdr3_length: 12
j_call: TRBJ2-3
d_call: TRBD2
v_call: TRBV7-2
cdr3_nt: TGTGCCAGCAGCTTAGGACTAGCGGGGCAGTATTTT
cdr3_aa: CASSLGLAGQYF

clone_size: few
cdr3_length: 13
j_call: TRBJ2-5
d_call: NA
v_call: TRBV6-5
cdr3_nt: TGTGCCAGCAGTTACACGGGTGTGGAGACCCAGTACTTC
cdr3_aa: CASSYTGVETQYF

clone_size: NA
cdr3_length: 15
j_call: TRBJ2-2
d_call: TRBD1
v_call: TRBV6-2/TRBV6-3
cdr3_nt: TGTGCCAGCAGTTACCCGGGACAGCCTACCGGGGAGCTGTTTTTT
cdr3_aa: CASSYPGQPTGELFF

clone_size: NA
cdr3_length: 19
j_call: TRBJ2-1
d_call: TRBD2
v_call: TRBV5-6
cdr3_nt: TGTGCCAGCAGCTTATGGGGTGACCGATTGACTAGCGAGTACAATGAGCAGTTCTTC
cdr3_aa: CASSLWGDRLTSEYNEQFF

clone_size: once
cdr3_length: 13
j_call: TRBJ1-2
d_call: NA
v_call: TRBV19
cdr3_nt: TGTGCCAGTAGTGCCGGGACAAACTATGGCTACACCTTC
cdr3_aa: CASSAGTNYGYTF

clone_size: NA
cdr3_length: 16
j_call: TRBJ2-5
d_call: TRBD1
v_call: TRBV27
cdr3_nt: TGTGCCAGCAGTTTAGGTAGTCGGGACAGGTGGGGGACCCAGTACTTC
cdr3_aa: CASSLGSRDRWGTQYF

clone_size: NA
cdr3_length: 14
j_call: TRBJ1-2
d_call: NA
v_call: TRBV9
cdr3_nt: TGTGCCAGCAGCGGAGACGGAGGGGTCTATGGCTACACCTTC
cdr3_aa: CASSGDGGVYGYTF

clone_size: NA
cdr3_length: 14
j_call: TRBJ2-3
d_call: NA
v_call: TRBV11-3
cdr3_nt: TGTGCCAGCAATGACGGACTAAGAACAGATACGCAGTATTTT
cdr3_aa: CASNDGLRTDTQYF

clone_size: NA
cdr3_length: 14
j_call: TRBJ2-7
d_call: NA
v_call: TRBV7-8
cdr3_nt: TGTGCCAGCAGCTTAAACAGGCCAGCCTACGAGCAGTACTTC
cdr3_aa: CASSLNRPAYEQYF

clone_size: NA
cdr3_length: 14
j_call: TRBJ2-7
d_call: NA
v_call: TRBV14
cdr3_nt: TGTGCCAGCAGCCAAGGATGGAGCGGGACAGGGCAGTACTTC
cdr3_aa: CASSQGWSGTGQYF

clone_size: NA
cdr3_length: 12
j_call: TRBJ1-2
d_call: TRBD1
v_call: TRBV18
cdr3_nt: TGTGCCAGCTCACTACAGGGGAATGGCTACACCTTC
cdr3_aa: CASSLQGNGYTF

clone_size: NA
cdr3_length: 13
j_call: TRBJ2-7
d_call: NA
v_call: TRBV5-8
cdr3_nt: TGTGCCAGCAGCTTGTTCCCCGGTGACGAGCAGTACTTC
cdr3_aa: CASSLFPGDEQYF

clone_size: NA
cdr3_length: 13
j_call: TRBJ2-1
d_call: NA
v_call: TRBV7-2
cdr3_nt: TGTGCCAGCAGCCTTATACGAGGGAATGAGCAGTTCTTC
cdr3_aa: CASSLIRGNEQFF

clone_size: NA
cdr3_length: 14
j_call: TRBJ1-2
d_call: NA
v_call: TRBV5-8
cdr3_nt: TGTGCCAGCAGCTTGGGGCCTCCCAACTATGGCTACACCTTC
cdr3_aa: CASSLGPPNYGYTF

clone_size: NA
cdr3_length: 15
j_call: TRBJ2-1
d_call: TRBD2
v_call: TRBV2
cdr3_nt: TGTGCCAGCAGCGGGACTAGCGGGAGTAGGGATGAGCAGTTCTTC
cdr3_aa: CASSGTSGSRDEQFF

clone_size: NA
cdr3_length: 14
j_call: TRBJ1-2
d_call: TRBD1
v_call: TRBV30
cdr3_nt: TGTGCCTGGAGGGGGGACAGCAATTTCTATGGCTACACCTTC
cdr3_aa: CAWRGDSNFYGYTF

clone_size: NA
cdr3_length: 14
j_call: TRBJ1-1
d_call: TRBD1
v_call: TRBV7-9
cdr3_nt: TGTGCCAGCAGCTTAGGGGGACAGGGCGGCCAAGCTTTCTTT
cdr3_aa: CASSLGGQGGQAFF

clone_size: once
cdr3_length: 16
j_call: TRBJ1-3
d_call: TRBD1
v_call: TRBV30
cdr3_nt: TGTGCCTGGAGTGTGGGGACAGGGGTGACTGGAAACACCATATATTTT
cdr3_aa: CAWSVGTGVTGNTIYF